This TCR beta chain was recorded in a study of control samples from healthy donors and cancer patients. TCRdb's copy holds only in-frame clones and misses some; the assay was immunoSEQ multiplex PCR. The sample includes about 130,000 clones, more than 75% of them seen just once. The ends were cut back, 4 bases at V and 7 bases at J, with 4 bases in the middle. CDR1 and CDR2 (germline): KGHDR, SFDVKD. This CDR3 comprises 11 residues. The V gene is TRBV24-1, the J gene TRBJ2-1, with D unresolved. The TCR comes from a man aged 18 to 30 in good health. What was sequenced was blood. CDR3 residues: CATSDLNEQFF. The DNA of the CDR3 is TGTGCCACCAGTGACCTGAATGAGCAGTTCTTC.